This T cell receptor (beta chain) was found in a study of CD8 T cells in ankylosing spondylitis (dated 2017 in TCRdb). For the study in its entirety: The study profiled T cell receptor beta repertoires in healthy donors and ankylosing spondylitis patients to find disease-linked TCR variants. In total, the full study cohort was made up of roughly 110 healthy donors and 25 to 30 ankylosing spondylitis patients. Peripheral blood was sampled, and synovial fluid was additionally collected from ankylosing spondylitis patients.

What the work shows at the level of the full study, not this receptor alone: The disease-linked clones were reported to be significantly enriched in matched synovial fluid samples from ankylosing spondylitis patients. Blood from ankylosing spondylitis patients appeared to be characterized by a TCR beta motif composed of several highly homologous amino acid variants. Some of the motif variants had been reported before in the synovial fluid and blood of reactive arthritis patients, a finding that suggests common disease-initiation mechanisms. A CD8+ phenotype was shown by the disease-linked clones, which were found at relatively low frequencies in peripheral blood.

For sequencing, an Illumina HiSeq 2500 was employed. Quantitative 5'-RACE with molecular barcodes was the method used to prepare the TCR beta libraries. In the original analysis: A new computational method, built on a probabilistic model of VDJ rearrangement, was used to identify disease-linked TCR variants. TCRdb handled the public reads itself, with Q25 trimming in fastp and clone calling in MiXCR, and kept productive beta chains. Duplicate CDR3 protein sequences are folded into a single record with the most common DNA and genes. In this record, the V and J calls reflect TCRdb's handling and not the investigators' own analysis. The sample records 250,000 to 350,000 distinct CDR3 sequences, less than 25% of which are singletons. Roughly 3.6% of the sample lies in the top ten. The CDR3 runs 15 residues from the cysteine to the phenylalanine. Left in the record is the CDR3 DNA by itself, 45 bases read in frame from the first base. At the junction V is shortened by 3 bases and J by 4 bases; bases outside the gene matches: 8. The CDR1 and CDR2 encoded by the germline V gene are SGHTA and FQGNSA.

There are many counts of this clonotype. Its antigen target is currently unknown. No base quality values were provided; no much bigger clone lies one nucleotide off. The sequenced sample consisted of blood, either unsorted or a sorted T cell fraction (not recorded which). The receptor comes from a female donor with ankylosing spondylitis or in good health (not recorded which). This receptor chain uses TRBV7-2 and TRBJ2-7, with 8 junctional bases fitting TRBD2. In nucleotide form, the sequence is TGTGCCAGCAGCTTCAGCGGGAGTGTGGGATACGAGCAGTACTTC. Its protein reads: CASSFSGSVGYEQYF.